These 8 T cell receptor beta chains were sequenced from one sample in a study of PD-1 blockade in classical Hodgkin lymphoma. Each patient relapsed following autologous stem cell transplantation, and prior brentuximab vedotin exposure differed. Produced via immunoSEQ multiplex PCR; TCRdb's table is partial and in-frame only. The profile shows about 50,000 clones, more than 70% of them singletons. Specimen: peripheral blood mononuclear cells (PBMCs), collected before the second cycle of nivolumab. Receptors were obtained from a human donor with classical Hodgkin lymphoma.

This clone was counted only a few times. The chain links TRBV29-1 to TRBJ1-2, with 7 bases identical to TRBD1. V was clipped by 2 bases and J by 5 bases; unmatched bases: 5. The CDR3 runs 13 residues. Germline V gene lookup returns CDR1 SQVTM and CDR2 ANQGSEA. The CDR3 coding sequence is TGCAGCGTTGAACCCAGCAGGGGGTATGGCTACACCTTC. Its protein is CSVEPSRGYGYTF.

The chain joins TRBV19 to TRBJ2-1, with 8 bases aligning to TRBD2. CDR3 length: 14 residues. With 3 bases clipped from V and 9 bases from J, the junction kept 7 bases outside the gene matches. Germline loops: CDR1 LNHDA, CDR2 SQIVND (reference sequence). CDR3 DNA sequence: TGTGCCAGTAGTATTCGGGGGGGAGTGGGTGAGCAGTTCTTC. Its translation is CASSIRGGVGEQFF. Drawing the rest from reference TRBV19 and TRBJ2-1, the complete variable domain is DGGITQSPKYLFRKEGQNVTLSCEQNLNHDAMYWYRQDPGQGLRLIYYSQIVNDFQKGDIAEGYSVSREKKESFPLTVTSAQKNPTAFYLCASSIRGGVGEQFFGPGTRLTVL.

The chain uses TRBV5-1 and TRBJ2-2, with 8 bases matching TRBD2. From germline, CDR1 is SGHRS and CDR2 YFSETQ. V lost 0 bases and J lost 5; bases outside the gene matches: 3. This CDR3 has 15 amino acids. CDR3 coding DNA: TGCGCCAGCAGCTTGGTGGGACTAGTTACCGGGGAGCTGTTTTTT. Protein product: CASSLVGLVTGELFF.

The chain links TRBV5-1 to TRBJ1-3; D is uncertain. Germline V gene data show CDR1 as SGHRS and CDR2 as YFSETQ. The CDR3 has 16 residues. Trimming removed 2 bases at V and 0 bases at J, with 12 bases between. The CDR3 DNA sequence: TGCGCCAGCAGCTTAGAATCGCCGAGCTCTGGAAACACCATATATTTT. Translated, it gives CASSLESPSSGNTIYF.

The chain has TRBV7-8 and TRBJ1-1; D is possibly TRBD1 (6 bases). The CDR3 consists of 13 residues. CDR1 is SGHVS, CDR2 FQNEAQ, per germline. Trimming cost V 4 bases and J 5 bases, with 11 bases left between them. CDR3 loop: CASSSGGGTEAFF. In nucleotides, the CDR3 is TGTGCCAGCAGCTCCGGGGGCGGAACTGAAGCTTTCTTT.

The rearrangement joins TRBV19 to TRBJ1-1; no reliable D call. The CDR3 consists of 14 residues. Germline V gives CDR1 LNHDA, CDR2 SQIVND (reference sequence). Trimming cost V 1 base and J 0 bases, with 6 bases left between them. The CDR3 sequence is CASSIAIMNTEAFF. The CDR3 DNA reads TGTGCCAGTAGTATAGCCATCATGAACACTGAAGCTTTCTTT.

The genes are TRBV6-1 and TRBJ2-1, with D tentatively TRBD2 (5 bases). The CDR3 loop spans 14 amino acids. Germline-derived CDR1 and CDR2 are MNHNS and SASEGT. Trimming took 3 bases from V and 4 from J, leaving 10 bases between them. CDR3 amino acids: CASSELVAYNEQFF. The CDR3 coding sequence is TGTGCCAGCAGTGAGTTGGTAGCGTACAATGAGCAGTTCTTC.

The genes are TRBV5-1 and TRBJ2-5; D is possibly TRBD1 or TRBD2 (6 bases each). Trimming shortened V by 2 bases and J by 1 base, and 12 bases separated the two germline ends. This CDR3 spans 15 amino acids. Germline values: CDR1 SGHRS, CDR2 YFSETQ. The CDR3 bases are TGCGCCAGCAGCTTAATAGGGGGGATCCAAGAGACCCAGTACTTC. It translates to CASSLIGGIQETQYF.